One and the same sample provided the 15 T cell receptor beta chains below, sequenced in a study of shared clonotypes between healthy human individuals (TCRdb year 2020). Libraries were constructed by the immunoSEQ multiplex PCR assay. Entries here come from immuneACCESS through TCRdb and include only in-frame sequences with V and J called. Some clones fail to appear in such tables; in the studies checked, an unresolved V gene covers under half of the shortfall, and the cause of the remainder is unknown. The sample data list about 980,000 clones, and around three quarters of these were observed just once. The ten largest clones capture roughly 1.5% of the sample. Sequencing was performed on memory CD4+ T cells sorted from blood. Reading the label with the study, this specimen's cell subset or site is: CD45RA-negative fraction. The receptors stem from a man between 18 and 29 years old in good health.

This clone has a handful of counts. The chain joins TRBV4-1 to TRBJ1-2, with 8 bases lining up with TRBD1. The CDR3 loop spans 20 amino acids. Germline trimming cut 0 bases from V and 0 bases from J; bases unmatched to any gene: 15. Germline V lookup: CDR1 MGHRA, CDR2 YSYEKL. CDR3 DNA: TGCGCCAGCAGCCAAGAAGGCTCCGCGGCAGGGGGCGCCTCTAACTATGGCTACACCTTC. Translation gives CASSQEGSAAGGASNYGYTF.

The chain joins TRBV19 to TRBJ2-1; 12 nucleotides line up with TRBD2. The CDR3 has 14 amino acids. V shed 10 bases, J shed 2 bases, and the junction held 3 bases outside the gene matches. The V gene's germline CDR1 is LNHDA and CDR2 SQIVND (reference sequence). CDR3: CATASGRAYNEQFF. The CDR3 DNA sequence: TGTGCCACAGCTAGCGGGAGGGCCTACAATGAGCAGTTCTTC.

This chain links TRBV5-1 with TRBJ2-6; D is uncertain. The ends were cut back, 7 bases at V and 0 bases at J, with 8 bases in the middle. This CDR3 is 14 amino acids long. Looked up from germline, CDR1 is SGHRS and CDR2 is YFSETQ. For the CDR3, the DNA is TGCGCCAGCGAGCCCGTCTCTGGGGCCAACGTCCTGACTTTC. This encodes CASEPVSGANVLTF.

This clone came up once. The V and J genes are TRBV7-3 and TRBJ1-6; D is uncertain. The CDR3 length is 14 residues. The V end lost 5 bases, the J end lost 7 bases, and 12 bases lay between the germline ends. Germline CDR1 is SGHTA and CDR2 is FQGTGA. The CDR3 loop reads CASSPDGGNSPLHF. The CDR3 DNA is TGTGCCAGCAGCCCGGACGGTGGCAATTCACCCCTCCACTTT.

The chain couples TRBV9 to TRBJ1-2; D not certain. CDR1 is SGDLS and CDR2 is YYNGEE in the germline V gene. The CDR3 has 14 amino acids. Trimming removed 0 bases at V and 3 bases at J, with 9 bases between. Here the CDR3 DNA reads TGTGCCAGCAGCGTAGATCCGGATGACTATGGCTACACCTTC. Residues: CASSVDPDDYGYTF.

The rearrangement links TRBV11-2 to TRBJ2-1; 13 bases match TRBD2. Per the germline V gene, CDR1 is SGHAT and CDR2 is FQNNGV. This CDR3 is 17 amino acids long. V shed 1 base, J shed 9 bases, and the junction held 9 bases outside the gene matches. This CDR3 is CASSLVGRTSGGSEQFF. In nucleotides, the CDR3 is TGTGCCAGCAGCTTAGTCGGCAGGACTAGCGGGGGAAGTGAGCAGTTCTTC.

V is TRBV18 and J is TRBJ2-7; the match to TRBD2 covers 12 bases. Germline assignment: CDR1 KGHSH and CDR2 LQKENI. The CDR3 is 17 amino acids. The trim removed 0 bases at V and 3 bases at J, leaving 6 bases unmatched. This CDR3 reads CASSPPLAGGQDYEQYF. CDR3 nucleotide sequence: TGTGCCAGCTCACCACCACTAGCGGGAGGCCAAGACTACGAGCAGTACTTC. Filled out from reference TRBV18 and TRBJ2-7, the complete variable domain reads NAGVMQNPRHLVRRRGQEARLRCSPMKGHSHVYWYRQLPEEGLKFMVYLQKENIIDESGMPKERFSAEFPKEGPSILRIQQVVRGDSAAYFCASSPPLAGGQDYEQYFGPGTRLTVT.

This clone has just one count. CDR3 nucleotides: TGTGCCAGCAGCTTAAATAACTTCTACGAGCAGTACTTC. This codes for CASSLNNFYEQYF. J is TRBJ2-7 and V is TRBV7-2; D is undetermined. Per the germline V gene, CDR1 is SGHTA and CDR2 is FQGNSA. Trimming took 2 bases from V and 3 from J, leaving 8 bases between them. There are 13 residues in the CDR3.

V and J are TRBV27 and TRBJ2-3, with no clear D. CDR1 is MNHEY, CDR2 SMNVEV, per germline (reference sequence). The CDR3 consists of 13 residues. V lost 2 bases and J lost 2, with 5 bases in between. The CDR3 protein is CASSLRATDTQYF. CDR3 bases: TGTGCCAGCAGTTTAAGGGCCACAGATACGCAGTATTTT.

The J gene is TRBJ2-7, the V gene TRBV5-1, with D perhaps TRBD2 (5 bases). The germline CDR1 and CDR2 sequences are SGHRS and YFSETQ. V lost 1 base and J lost 2, with 16 bases in between. The length of the CDR3 is 16 residues. CDR3 nucleotide sequence: TGCGCCAGCAGCTTGACGGGATCCGGGGTACCCTACGAGCAGTACTTC. This translates into CASSLTGSGVPYEQYF.

This chain connects TRBV28 to TRBJ1-1; D unclear. Germline V gene data show CDR1 as MDHEN and CDR2 as SYDVKM. V lost 10 bases, J lost 1 base, and 7 bases lay in between. This CDR3 is built from 11 residues. The CDR3 here is CATRTNTEAFF. CDR3 bases: TGTGCCACCCGCACGAACACTGAAGCTTTCTTT.

This chain links TRBV18 with TRBJ1-4, with 8 nucleotides matching TRBD1. The germline V gene has CDR1 KGHSH and CDR2 LQKENI. The J segment lost 5 bases and the V segment lost 2 bases, leaving 4 bases of the junction unmatched. The CDR3 extends over 15 amino acids. The CDR3 bases are TGTGCCAGCTCACCAGGGGACAGGACCAATGAAAAACTGTTTTTT. Its protein product is CASSPGDRTNEKLFF.

Remarks on this clone: Other DNA sequences from this sample encode an identical CDR3 as well. The chain couples TRBV11-2 to TRBJ2-5; no definite D call. This CDR3 spans 11 amino acids. Per the germline V gene, CDR1 is SGHAT and CDR2 is FQNNGV. The germline V and J ends were trimmed by 1 base and 5 bases, with 2 bases remaining between them. The CDR3 sequence: CASSLAETQYF. The CDR3 DNA is TGTGCCAGCAGCTTAGCTGAGACCCAGTACTTC.

About this clone: The same CDR3 is also encoded by other DNA sequences in this sample. The chain joins TRBV18 to TRBJ1-2, with 7 bases fitting TRBD1. CDR1 is KGHSH, CDR2 LQKENI, per germline. The CDR3 loop spans 15 amino acids. The V and J ends lost 3 bases and 2 bases, in that order; junction bases with no gene match: 6. The CDR3 region is CASSPPGQPNYGYTF. In DNA, the CDR3 is TGTGCCAGCTCACCCCCGGGACAGCCAAACTATGGCTACACCTTC.

This rearrangement joins TRBV28 to TRBJ1-5; D is ambiguous. The germline CDR1 and CDR2 sequences are MDHEN and SYDVKM. The CDR3 runs 14 residues. The V end was cut by 3 bases, the J end by 2 bases, with 8 bases between. DNA for the CDR3: TGTGCCAGCAGTTTCGGGAGCGGCAATCAGCCCCAGCATTTT. Translation gives CASSFGSGNQPQHF.